The 31 T cell receptor beta chains listed next were all sequenced from one sample in a study of blood T cell repertoires in COVID-19. The table came from immunoSEQ multiplex PCR; TCRdb's copy has only in-frame clones and leaves some out. The sample has under 350,000 clones; roughly 90% are singletons. The sample taken for sequencing was peripheral blood. These receptors were collected from a man between 40 and 49 years old with acute or convalescent COVID-19.

J is TRBJ2-1 and V is TRBV29-1; D unclear. V shed 8 bases and J shed 1 base, with 9 bases lying between them. The germline V gene encodes CDR1 SQVTM and CDR2 ANQGSEA. CDR3 length: 12 residues. The CDR3 loop is CSFRLSYNEQFF. As DNA, the CDR3 is TGCAGCTTCAGACTGTCCTACAATGAGCAGTTCTTC.

The rearrangement joins TRBV6-1 to TRBJ1-2; D remains ambiguous. Germline CDR1 and CDR2: MNHNS and SASEGT. The CDR3 loop spans 12 amino acids. V dropped 3 bases and J dropped 4 bases, with 6 bases sitting between them. In DNA form, the CDR3 reads TGTGCCAGCAGTGATGGGAGCTATGGCTACACCTTC. Translation gives CASSDGSYGYTF.

V and J are TRBV7-6 and TRBJ1-6, with 7 nucleotides matching TRBD1. Germline CDR1 is SGHVS and CDR2 is FNYEAQ. The V gene end was trimmed by 2 bases and the J gene end by 6 bases; junction bases not matched to a gene: 4. This CDR3 spans 15 amino acids. The CDR3 region has the DNA TGTGCCAGCAGCTTACGGACAGGCGTTAATTCACCCCTCCACTTT. Protein sequence: CASSLRTGVNSPLHF.

The rearrangement joins TRBV5-1 to TRBJ2-1; TRBD2 aligns across 8 bases. In germline, CDR1 is SGHRS, CDR2 YFSETQ. The trim removed 0 bases at V and 6 bases at J, leaving 2 bases unmatched. The CDR3 totals 14 residues. CDR3 nucleotides: TGCGCCAGCAGCTTGGCACTAGCGGTCAATGAGCAGTTCTTC. Its translation: CASSLALAVNEQFF.

The chain uses TRBV10-1 and TRBJ2-1, with D possibly being TRBD2 (6 bases). Germline CDR1 reads WNHNN; CDR2 reads SYGVQD (reference sequence). Deletions cut 3 bases from V and 5 bases from J, with 11 bases between. This CDR3 is 14 amino acids long. The CDR3: CASSDRLVDNEQFF. In nucleotides, the CDR3 is TGCGCCAGCAGTGACCGACTAGTCGACAATGAGCAGTTCTTC.

V is TRBV6-5 and J is TRBJ2-2; D is possibly TRBD2 (5 bases). Germline V gene lookup returns CDR1 MNHEY and CDR2 SVGAGI. V dropped 6 bases and J dropped 5 bases, with 16 bases sitting between them. The CDR3 length is 15 residues. The chain's CDR3 is CASRTPVGGTGELFF. The CDR3 DNA follows: TGTGCCAGCAGGACCCCTGTTGGAGGAACCGGGGAGCTGTTTTTT.

The genes are TRBV12-5 and TRBJ2-1, with 8 bases matching TRBD1. Looked up from germline, CDR1 is LGHNT and CDR2 is FRNRAP. The CDR3 contains 18 residues. V shed 5 bases and J 2 bases; nucleotides not matched to a gene: 14. The CDR3 region is CASGPLTSRGHPYNEQFF. CDR3 DNA: TGTGCTAGTGGTCCGCTTACGAGCAGGGGGCACCCCTACAATGAGCAGTTCTTC.

This clone was counted only a few times. The CDR3 sequence: CASSRRLAGGSPLHF. The CDR3 bases are TGTGCCAGCAGCCGCCGGTTGGCAGGGGGTTCACCCCTCCACTTT. V is TRBV5-8 and J is TRBJ1-6; 7 bases agree with TRBD1. Germline trimming cut 4 bases from V and 9 bases from J; bases unmatched to any gene: 10. The CDR3 runs to 15 residues. The germline V gene has CDR1 SGHTS and CDR2 YDEGEE.

The chain recombines TRBV19 with TRBJ1-6; D possibly corresponds to TRBD1 (5 bases). CDR1 and CDR2 (germline): LNHDA, SQIVND (reference sequence). The CDR3 runs 15 residues. Deletions cut 3 bases from V and 10 bases from J, with 16 bases between. CDR3 sequence (DNA): TGTGCCAGTAGTATGAAAGCAGGGAAAGGGTCACCCCTCCACTTT. This gives the protein CASSMKAGKGSPLHF.

The chain links TRBV2 to TRBJ1-1; D is unclear. V dropped 0 bases and J dropped 4 bases, with 9 bases sitting between them. The germline gives CDR1 SNHLY, CDR2 FYNNEI. This CDR3 contains 14 residues. CDR3 in amino acids: CASSEARMGTEAFF. The CDR3 DNA follows: TGTGCCAGCAGTGAAGCGCGGATGGGCACTGAAGCTTTCTTT. Full variable domain (missing parts from reference TRBV2 and TRBJ1-1): EPEVTQTPSHQVTQMGQEVILRCVPISNHLYFYWYRQILGQKVEFLVSFYNNEISEKSEIFDDQFSVERPDGSNFTLKIRSTKLEDSAMYFCASSEARMGTEAFFGQGTRLTVV.

The V gene is TRBV3-1 (or the pseudogene TRBV3-2), the J gene TRBJ2-6; tentative D call: TRBD2 (5 bases). CDR3 size: 21 residues. With 1 base removed from V and 0 bases from J, the gap between germline ends came to 22 bases. Germline V gives CDR1 LGHDT, CDR2 YNNKEL (reference sequence). The CDR3 sequence: CASSQVGRGQNLRSGANVLTF. CDR3 DNA sequence: TGTGCCAGCAGCCAAGTCGGAAGAGGGCAGAACCTCCGCTCTGGGGCCAACGTCCTGACTTTC.

The genes are TRBV5-1 and TRBJ1-1; TRBD1 agrees at 7 bases. Trimming took 7 bases from V and 1 from J; bases not matched to a gene: 7. CDR3 length: 14 residues. Germline V lookup: CDR1 SGHRS, CDR2 YFSETQ. The CDR3 bases are TGCGCCAGCGGAGGGGGCGCGGAGAACACTGAAGCTTTCTTT. Its protein product is CASGGGAENTEAFF.

V is TRBV10-2 and J is TRBJ1-1; TRBD1 agrees at 8 bases. V dropped 6 bases and J dropped 0; count of bases not matched to a gene: 3. The length of the CDR3 is 14 residues. The germline CDR1 and CDR2 sequences are WSHSY and SAAADI. The CDR3 is CASRDREMNTEAFF. The CDR3 bases are TGCGCCAGCAGGGACAGGGAAATGAACACTGAAGCTTTCTTT.

V usage is TRBV4-1 and J usage is TRBJ2-1; 10 nucleotides align to TRBD1. Germline V gene data show CDR1 as MGHRA and CDR2 as YSYEKL. V was clipped by 4 bases and J by 6 bases; unmatched bases: 15. CDR3 length: 18 amino acids. The DNA of the CDR3 is TGCGCCAGCAGCCCTAGTGGGACAGGGGTCCTGAGAGGCAATGAGCAGTTCTTC. It is translated as CASSPSGTGVLRGNEQFF.

This clone was counted a few times. The chain links TRBV4-2 to TRBJ1-2; D unclear. Trimming stripped 7 bases from V and 0 bases from J, with 15 bases between. CDR1 LGHNA and CDR2 YNFKEQ come from the germline V gene. This CDR3 comprises 15 residues. The CDR3 DNA reads as TGTGCCAGCAACCCGGAGCGCATCGCTAACTATGGCTACACCTTC. Protein sequence: CASNPERIANYGYTF.

This clone showed up just a few times. Here the CDR3 reads CASSSGTLWRQFF. The DNA of the CDR3 is TGTGCCAGCAGTTCCGGGACTCTCTGGAGGCAGTTCTTC. The chain links TRBV6-5 to TRBJ2-1, with TRBD2 as a possible D gene (6 bases). V lost 4 bases and J lost 12, with 16 bases in between. CDR3 length: 13 amino acids. Germline lookup yields CDR1 MNHEY and CDR2 SVGAGI.

This clone came up once. The chain carries TRBV6-6 and TRBJ2-3; D ambiguous. The CDR3 is made up of 15 amino acids. The germline V and J ends were trimmed by 7 bases and 2 bases, with 16 bases remaining between them. CDR1 is MNHNY, CDR2 SVGAGI, per germline (reference sequence). CDR3 amino acids: CASIATLALTDTQYF. The CDR3 DNA reads as TGTGCCAGCATTGCTACCCTTGCCCTCACAGATACGCAGTATTTT.

This clone was counted a few times. The same CDR3 also results from other DNA sequences found in this sample. The chain is built from TRBV3-1 (or the pseudogene TRBV3-2) and TRBJ1-1; D is perhaps TRBD1 (5 bases). CDR1 and CDR2 (germline): LGHDT, YNNKEL (reference sequence). The V end was cut by 1 base, the J end by 0 bases, with 6 bases between. This CDR3 has 14 amino acids. The CDR3 here is CASSQGQLNTEAFF. CDR3 DNA sequence: TGTGCCAGCAGCCAAGGACAGCTGAACACTGAAGCTTTCTTT.

This chain joins TRBV24-1 and TRBJ2-1; tentative D call: TRBD1 (5 bases). The CDR3 extends over 16 amino acids. Germline V gives CDR1 KGHDR, CDR2 SFDVKD. The V gene lost 4 bases and the J gene lost 1 base, with 13 bases spanning the gap. CDR3 nucleotide sequence: TGTGCCACCAGTGACCCGACAGCGAAATCCTACAATGAGCAGTTCTTC. Translated, it gives CATSDPTAKSYNEQFF.

The V call is TRBV19, the J call TRBJ1-1; 7 nucleotides line up with TRBD1. J lost 1 base, V lost 5 bases, and 4 bases had no gene match. CDR3 length: 14 residues. Germline V CDR1 and CDR2: LNHDA, SQIVND (reference sequence). Here the CDR3 DNA reads TGTGCCAGTAGTGCCCGACAGGGGAACACTGAAGCTTTCTTT. Translated: CASSARQGNTEAFF.

The CDR3 region is CASSLGQYDEQYF. The CDR3 DNA sequence: TGTGCCAGCAGTCTCGGACAGTACGACGAGCAGTACTTC. V is TRBV12-3 or TRBV12-4 and J is TRBJ2-7; possibly TRBD1 for D (6 bases). V was shortened by 5 bases and J by 5 bases, with 13 bases between the two germline ends. CDR3 size: 13 residues.

This chain uses TRBV30 with TRBJ2-1; 8 nucleotides line up with TRBD2. Germline-derived CDR1 and CDR2 are GTSNPN and SVGIG (reference sequence). The CDR3 loop spans 15 amino acids. V was pared by 4 bases and J by 9 bases, with 14 bases of the junction left unmatched. The CDR3 DNA reads as TGTGCCTGGAAGTCGGTTAGCGGGGTGACAGGTGAGCAGTTCTTC. This encodes CAWKSVSGVTGEQFF.

Here the CDR3 reads CASSLNRQMEQFF. The CDR3 region has the DNA TGTGCCAGCAGCTTAAACAGACAAATGGAGCAGTTCTTC. The chain is built from TRBV7-8 and TRBJ2-1; D is uncertain. The V end was cut by 2 bases, the J end by 10 bases, with 12 bases between. Per the germline V gene, CDR1 is SGHVS and CDR2 is FQNEAQ. CDR3 size: 13 residues. Full variable domain (outside the CDR3, taken from reference TRBV7-8 and TRBJ2-1): GAGVSQSPRYKVAKRGQDVALRCDPISGHVSLFWYQQALGQGPEFLTYFQNEAQLDKSGLPSDRFFAERPEGSVSTLKIQRTQQEDSAVYLCASSLNRQMEQFFGPGTRLTVL.

This clone was recorded a few times. CDR3 sequence: CASSFRGADRYTF. The DNA of the CDR3 is TGTGCCAGCAGTTTCAGGGGGGCAGATCGCTACACCTTC. V gene TRBV12-3 or TRBV12-4 combines with J gene TRBJ1-2, with 7 bases matching TRBD1. The CDR3 spans 13 residues. V lost 3 bases, J lost 9 bases, and 7 bases stayed unmatched.

The chain recombines TRBV5-1 with TRBJ2-4, with D perhaps matching TRBD2 (6 bases). V lost 0 bases and J 8 bases, leaving 12 bases between the germline ends. The CDR3 has 14 residues. Germline V gene data show CDR1 as SGHRS and CDR2 as YFSETQ. The CDR3 is CASSLVGPGDIQYF. The CDR3 bases are TGCGCCAGCAGCTTGGTGGGGCCGGGAGACATTCAGTACTTC.

The chain joins TRBV9 to TRBJ2-1, with D possibly being TRBD2 (5 bases). Germline V gene data show CDR1 as SGDLS and CDR2 as YYNGEE. The CDR3 has 13 amino acids. V lost 3 bases to trimming and J lost 9 bases, with 13 bases between them. CDR3 residues: CASSGVGVGEQFF. The CDR3 DNA is TGTGCCAGCAGCGGTGTGGGAGTGGGTGAGCAGTTCTTC.

This chain links TRBV5-4 with TRBJ1-6, with a possible D match to TRBD1 (6 bases). Trimming pared 6 bases from V and 9 bases from J, leaving 13 bases between. This CDR3 is built from 13 residues. Per the germline V gene, CDR1 is SGHNT and CDR2 is YYREEE (reference sequence). CDR3 nucleotides: TGTGCCAGCAACAACTTAGGGGGTTCACCCCTCCACTTT. Protein product: CASNNLGGSPLHF.

The chain carries TRBV11-2 and TRBJ2-1; 12 bases are shared with TRBD2. Germline CDR1 reads SGHAT; CDR2 reads FQNNGV. V lost 3 bases, J lost 8 bases, and 8 bases stayed unmatched. This CDR3 has 16 amino acids. The CDR3 DNA sequence: TGTGCCAGCAGCTTTGCTAGCGGGGGGGCCAAGGATGAGCAGTTCTTC. Translating gives CASSFASGGAKDEQFF.

The chain joins TRBV6-6 to TRBJ2-4; D unclear. Trimming pared 6 bases from V and 9 bases from J, leaving 18 bases between. Germline-derived CDR1 and CDR2 are MNHNY and SVGAGI (reference sequence). The CDR3 length is 14 residues. The CDR3 loop reads CASSPRWLDSIQYF. DNA of the CDR3: TGTGCCAGCAGCCCTAGGTGGCTAGATAGCATTCAGTACTTC.

This rearrangement joins TRBV18 to TRBJ1-1; 9 bases agree with TRBD1. This CDR3 is built from 14 residues. Germline values: CDR1 KGHSH, CDR2 LQKENI. Trimming cost V 4 bases and J 2 bases; bases outside gene matches: 2. The CDR3 bases are TGTGCCAGCTCACGGGACAGGGCTAACACTGAAGCTTTCTTT. It is translated as CASSRDRANTEAFF.

This chain connects TRBV3-1 (or the pseudogene TRBV3-2) to TRBJ2-7, with 9 bases lining up with TRBD1. In germline, CDR1 is LGHDT, CDR2 YNNKEL (reference sequence). The CDR3 has 17 residues. Trimming took 3 bases from V and 0 from J; bases not matched to a gene: 9. The CDR3 protein is CASSQTIPGQGSYEQYF. DNA of the CDR3: TGTGCCAGCAGCCAGACCATTCCGGGACAGGGCTCCTACGAGCAGTACTTC.